The 28 T cell receptor beta chains presented below share a single source sample, sequenced in a study of T-cell reconstitution after alpha-beta-depleted transplantation in children. Unique molecular identifiers featured in how the TCRbeta library was prepared. TCRdb used MiXCR to reprocess the PCR reads, holding one entry per CDR3 protein. Of under 450,000 distinct CDR3 sequences in the sample, about an eighth were seen once. The sequenced sample was PBMCs, obtained from the stem cell graft. The receptors shown here come from a human donor who donated a stem cell graft to a child with Fanconi anemia.

This chain links TRBV9 with TRBJ1-2; no definite D call. Germline assignment: CDR1 SGDLS and CDR2 YYNGEE. The length of the CDR3 is 13 residues. Trimming left V 4 bases short and J 9 bases short, with 16 bases between. The CDR3 here is CASSPERVYSYTF. The CDR3 DNA is TGTGCCAGCAGCCCAGAGAGGGTTTACAGCTACACCTTC.

This clonotype appeared a few times. The chain combines TRBV14 with TRBJ2-3, with D uncertain. CDR3 length: 15 residues. The V end was cut by 0 bases, the J end by 1 base, with 8 bases between. Germline V gene data show CDR1 as SGHDN and CDR2 as FVKESK. This CDR3 reads CASSQERLRTDTQYF. In nucleotides, the CDR3 is TGTGCCAGCAGCCAAGAACGCCTTCGCACAGATACGCAGTATTTT.

This clonotype was recorded a few times. The chain links TRBV5-1 to TRBJ2-1, with 10 bases matching TRBD2. The CDR3 has 16 amino acids. V shed 1 base and J 5 bases; nucleotides not matched to a gene: 6. Germline CDR1 SGHRS, CDR2 YFSETQ. The CDR3 DNA sequence: TGCGCCAGCAGCTTGACCGGAGCGGGGGGGCACAATGAGCAGTTCTTC. This gives the protein CASSLTGAGGHNEQFF.

This clonotype showed up just a few times. This chain connects TRBV4-3 to TRBJ2-7, with TRBD2 as a possible D gene (5 bases). The CDR3 extends over 14 amino acids. With 0 bases removed from V and 7 bases from J, the gap between germline ends came to 13 bases. Per germline, CDR1 LGHNA and CDR2 YSLEER. As DNA, the CDR3 is TGCGCCAGCAGCCAAGATCTGTTGAGGACTGAGCAGTACTTC. Its protein is CASSQDLLRTEQYF.

The table lists this clonotype with a few counts. The chain joins TRBV27 to TRBJ1-1, with 7 positions matching TRBD1. The J segment lost 1 base and the V segment lost 9 bases, leaving 2 bases of the junction unmatched. Germline V gives CDR1 MNHEY, CDR2 SMNVEV (reference sequence). This CDR3 is 12 amino acids long. CDR3 region: CASYRGNTEAFF. CDR3 nucleotide sequence: TGTGCCAGTTACAGGGGGAACACTGAAGCTTTCTTT.

This clonotype was detected only a few times. The chain carries TRBV12-3 or TRBV12-4 and TRBJ1-3; possibly TRBD1 for D (6 bases). V was shortened by 7 bases and J by 1 base, with 11 bases between the two germline ends. The CDR3 is made up of 14 amino acids. Here the CDR3 reads CASNLDRSGNTIYF. CDR3 nucleotides: TGTGCCAGCAACCTGGACAGATCTGGAAACACCATATATTTT.

This clonotype was recorded many times. The genes are TRBV5-1 and TRBJ1-4; a possible D gene is TRBD1 (5 bases). The CDR3 is made up of 14 amino acids. Trimming cost V 4 bases and J 7 bases, with 14 bases left between them. Germline lookup yields CDR1 SGHRS and CDR2 YFSETQ. In nucleotides, the CDR3 is TGCGCCAGCAGCGTAGGGGCGGCAGGTGAAAAACTGTTTTTT. This sequence encodes CASSVGAAGEKLFF.

The rearrangement uses TRBV4-3 and TRBJ1-1, with unresolved D. Germline-derived CDR1 and CDR2 are LGHNA and YSLEER. The CDR3 is 17 amino acids. V gave up 0 bases and J gave up 2 bases, with 16 bases separating them. The CDR3 DNA follows: TGCGCCAGCAGCCAAGATACCCGGGCGCCTTTAAACACTGAAGCTTTCTTT. Protein: CASSQDTRAPLNTEAFF.

This clonotype has just a few counts. J is TRBJ1-1 and V is TRBV5-1; a possible D gene is TRBD1 (5 bases). Deletions cut 0 bases from V and 4 bases from J, with 13 bases between. Per germline, CDR1 SGHRS and CDR2 YFSETQ. The CDR3 consists of 15 residues. The CDR3 nucleotides are TGCGCCAGCAGCTTGGGGGACCCGGGACGCACTGAAGCTTTCTTT. This codes for CASSLGDPGRTEAFF.

In its sample, this clonotype was seen many times. The V and J genes are TRBV10-3 and TRBJ2-7; the D call may be TRBD1 or TRBD2 (5 bases each). Trimming cost V 0 bases and J 2 bases, with 14 bases left between them. Germline loops: CDR1 ENHRY, CDR2 SYGVKD. This CDR3 has 16 residues. CDR3 residues: CAISESNDMGAYEQYF. CDR3 nucleotides: TGTGCCATCAGTGAGTCGAATGACATGGGGGCCTACGAGCAGTACTTC.

The J gene is TRBJ1-2, the V gene TRBV20-1; D is unclear. The CDR3 has 11 residues. Per the germline V gene, CDR1 is DFQATT and CDR2 is SNEGSKA (reference sequence). V gave up 3 bases and J gave up 8 bases, with 10 bases separating them. The CDR3 sequence: CSASYGAGYTF. The CDR3 nucleotides are TGCAGTGCTAGTTACGGAGCGGGCTACACCTTC.

V usage is TRBV10-3 and J usage is TRBJ1-1; no definite D call. The CDR3 contains 14 residues. Germline V gene lookup returns CDR1 ENHRY and CDR2 SYGVKD. V gave up 0 bases and J gave up 3 bases, with 8 bases separating them. CDR3 DNA: TGTGCCATCAGTGAGTCCGTGGAGTACACTGAAGCTTTCTTT. It encodes CAISESVEYTEAFF.

V usage is TRBV7-9 and J usage is TRBJ1-2; D is unresolved. Germline loops: CDR1 SEHNR, CDR2 FQNEAQ (reference sequence). V lost 7 bases to trimming and J lost 0 bases, with 12 bases between them. The CDR3 totals 14 residues. The CDR3 is CASTLSGANYGYTF. The CDR3 DNA follows: TGTGCCAGCACCCTAAGCGGAGCTAACTATGGCTACACCTTC.

Points on this clonotype: Germline is not matched at one junction end, which may reflect a read error. The chain links TRBV28 to TRBJ2-1; no definite D call. Germline V gene lookup returns CDR1 MDHEN and CDR2 SYDVKM. The CDR3 spans 11 residues. CDR3 residues: CASSFYDEQFF. The CDR3 bases are TGTGCCAGCAGTTTCTACGATGAGCAGTTCTTC.

This clonotype was observed a handful of times. This chain joins TRBV20-1 and TRBJ2-1; 7 bases line up with TRBD2. V lost 6 bases, J lost 6 bases, and 11 bases stayed unmatched. Per germline, CDR1 DFQATT and CDR2 SNEGSKA (reference sequence). The CDR3 is made up of 14 amino acids. CDR3 loop: CSAATSSFGNEQFF. The CDR3 nucleotides read TGCAGTGCGGCGACTAGCTCATTTGGCAATGAGCAGTTCTTC.

The chain employs TRBV10-2 and TRBJ2-7; TRBD1 agrees at 8 bases. The germline CDR1 and CDR2 sequences are WSHSY and SAAADI. The CDR3 is made up of 13 amino acids. The V gene end was trimmed by 6 bases and the J gene end by 6 bases; junction bases not matched to a gene: 7. CDR3 loop: CASRMTGDSEQYV. DNA for the CDR3: TGCGCCAGCAGAATGACAGGGGACTCCGAGCAGTACGTC.

This sequence joins TRBV12-3 or TRBV12-4 and TRBJ2-5; D remains ambiguous. This CDR3 has 13 amino acids. The V and J ends lost 3 bases and 2 bases respectively, with 7 bases between them. CDR3 loop: CASSFSAQETQYF. Written as DNA, the CDR3 is TGTGCCAGCAGTTTCTCTGCACAAGAGACCCAGTACTTC.

This clonotype was detected a few times. J is TRBJ1-5 and V is TRBV6-1; D is possibly TRBD1 (5 bases). This CDR3 has 13 amino acids. Looked up from germline, CDR1 is MNHNS and CDR2 is SASEGT. V lost 5 bases, J lost 6 bases, and 11 bases lay in between. The CDR3 reads CASSQGWSQPQHF. The CDR3 DNA reads TGTGCCAGCAGTCAGGGATGGAGTCAGCCCCAGCATTTT.

By its share, this clonotype is medium-sized. This chain connects TRBV6-5 to TRBJ2-5; weak D call: TRBD2 (6 bases). CDR1 and CDR2 (germline): MNHEY, SVGAGI. The ends were cut back, 7 bases at V and 7 bases at J, with 19 bases in the middle. CDR3 size: 14 residues. As DNA, the CDR3 is TGTGCCAGCACCTACCAGGAGGGGATAGGGACCCAGTACTTC. Translated: CASTYQEGIGTQYF.

As to this clonotype: It may be a read error: a sequence one base away is much more abundant. The gene calls are TRBV5-1 and TRBJ2-7, with D perhaps matching TRBD1 (6 bases). Germline loops: CDR1 SGHRS, CDR2 YFSETQ. This CDR3 is built from 14 residues. The CDR3, as DNA: TGCGCCAGCAGCCCGGGGACATGGGGTATCGAGCACTACTTC. Protein product: CASSPGTWGIEHYF. Together with reference TRBV5-1 and TRBJ2-7, the CDR3 gives the full variable domain: KAGVTQTPRYLIKTRGQQVTLSCSPISGHRSVSWYQQTPGQGLQFLFEYFSETQRNKGNFPGRFSGRQFSNSRSEMNVSTLELGDSALYLCASSPGTWGIEHYFGPGTRLTVT.

This clonotype has more than one count but fewer than ten. CDR3 nucleotide sequence: TGTGCCTGGGCAATTACAGGGGCTGGAAACACCATATATTTT. It is translated as CAWAITGAGNTIYF. This chain links TRBV30 with TRBJ1-3; 7 bases are a match to TRBD1. With V trimmed by 5 bases and J by 2 bases, 6 bases remained unmatched. CDR3 length: 14 residues. Looked up from germline, CDR1 is GTSNPN and CDR2 is SVGIG (reference sequence).

There are many counts of this clonotype. The rearrangement uses TRBV2 and TRBJ2-1; D perhaps matches TRBD2 (5 bases). The V and J ends lost 5 bases and 9 bases respectively, with 20 bases between them. CDR1 SNHLY and CDR2 FYNNEI come from the germline V gene. The CDR3 consists of 15 residues. The CDR3 bases are TGTGCCAGCAGTCCACTAGAATCCTTACGGCTTGAGCAGTTCTTC. Translated, it gives CASSPLESLRLEQFF.

In this sample, this clonotype turned up many times. V and J are TRBV7-8 and TRBJ2-1; 10 nucleotides match TRBD2. The CDR3 length is 15 residues. Losses at the gene ends were 5 bases for V and 3 bases for J; bases not matched to a gene: 4. Germline values: CDR1 SGHVS, CDR2 FQNEAQ. The CDR3 reads CASSPASGGYNEQFF. The CDR3 region has the DNA TGTGCCAGCAGCCCAGCTAGCGGGGGCTACAATGAGCAGTTCTTC.

This chain uses TRBV15 with TRBJ1-6, with 7 bases that match TRBD1. The CDR3 runs to 16 residues. Germline V gives CDR1 LNHNV, CDR2 YYDKDF (reference sequence). V lost 0 bases to trimming and J lost 6 bases; unmatched junction nucleotides: 5. The CDR3 reads CATSRDMAGGNSPLHF. The CDR3 DNA follows: TGTGCCACCAGCAGAGATATGGCAGGGGGTAATTCACCCCTCCACTTT.

J is TRBJ2-1 and V is TRBV24-1; D possibly corresponds to TRBD1 (6 bases). V was clipped by 9 bases and J by 5 bases, with 10 bases between them. This CDR3 has 12 residues. Germline CDR1 and CDR2: KGHDR and SFDVKD. Here the CDR3 DNA reads TGTGCCACCCTGGACAGCAACAATGAGCAGTTCTTC. This codes for CATLDSNNEQFF.

CDR3 DNA: TGTGCCAGCCAGCCCAGGGGCGGGAACACTGAAGCTTTCTTT. Its translation is CASQPRGGNTEAFF. This sequence joins TRBV2 and TRBJ1-1, with D perhaps TRBD1 (6 bases). Germline CDR1 is SNHLY and CDR2 is FYNNEI. The CDR3 is made up of 14 amino acids. Trimming took off 8 bases at V and 1 base at J, with 14 bases between the two ends.

In this sample, this clonotype turned up many times. The DNA of the CDR3 is TGTGCCAGCAGCCCCGGGATCTTTAACACTGAAGCTTTCTTT. It encodes CASSPGIFNTEAFF. The chain carries TRBV12-3 or TRBV12-4 and TRBJ1-1; D uncertain. The V end was cut by 6 bases, the J end by 2 bases, with 13 bases between. CDR3 length: 14 amino acids.

This clonotype was counted ten times or more. This chain connects TRBV28 to TRBJ1-5; D call uncertain. The CDR3 has 15 residues. Looked up from germline, CDR1 is MDHEN and CDR2 is SYDVKM. The germline V and J ends were trimmed by 1 base and 1 base, with 8 bases remaining between them. DNA for the CDR3: TGTGCCAGCAGTTTATCCCTGGGGAGCAATCAGCCCCAGCATTTT. It specifies CASSLSLGSNQPQHF.